The rows below give T cell receptor beta chains drawn from one sample of a study of Ad26.COV2.S vaccination and SARS-CoV-2 variants. Libraries were prepared by immunoSEQ multiplex PCR; TCRdb keeps only in-frame clonotypes and omits some of them. The table shows 300,000 to 500,000 clones, with roughly nine tenths occurring only once. Sample: peripheral blood, taken in a trial of Ad26.COV2.S vaccine versus placebo. The receptors originated from a person aged 18-60 years who received the Ad26.COV2.S COVID-19 vaccine or a placebo. CDR3s include the opening cysteine and the closing phenylalanine or tryptophan. The order of the fields is CDR3 DNA, CDR3 protein, clone size, V gene, D gene, J gene. D genes are given only for firm matches. Clone size is not always given. Where it is, it says once, few, many or a class for expanded clones.

DNA: TGTGCCAGCAGTCGGGCCGGGACTAGCGGGGGGGCAGATACGCAGTATTTT
CDR3: CASSRAGTSGGADTQYF
size: once
V: TRBV6-6
D: TRBD2
J: TRBJ2-3

DNA: TGCAGCGTTGTACGGGGGCGCGAGCAGTACTTC
CDR3: CSVVRGREQYF
size: -
V: TRBV29-1
D: -
J: TRBJ2-7

DNA: TGTGCCAGTAAGGGACAGAGCTCCTACAATGAGCAGTTCTTC
CDR3: CASKGQSSYNEQFF
size: -
V: TRBV19
D: TRBD1
J: TRBJ2-1

DNA: TGTGCCAGCAGCCTAGGGGCCGGACAGGGTACGACCCAGTACTTC
CDR3: CASSLGAGQGTTQYF
size: -
V: TRBV7-2
D: TRBD1
J: TRBJ2-5

DNA: TGTGCCAGCAGCTCCAGGGGGGGGAGCACTGAAGCTTTCTTT
CDR3: CASSSRGGSTEAFF
size: few
V: TRBV7-2
D: TRBD1
J: TRBJ1-1

DNA: TGTGCCAGCAGCTTAGGAGGGAGGGACCAGGTCAATGAGCAGTTCTTC
CDR3: CASSLGGRDQVNEQFF
size: -
V: TRBV7-6
D: TRBD2
J: TRBJ2-1

DNA: TGTGCCAACCAGGGACAGATGATCAGGTGCACTAATGAAAAACTGTTTTTT
CDR3: CANQGQMIRCTNEKLFF
size: -
V: TRBV10-3
D: TRBD1
J: TRBJ1-4

DNA: TGTGCCAGCAGCCAGCCACAGGGGTGGTCTGGAACTAATGAAAAACTGTTTTTT
CDR3: CASSQPQGWSGTNEKLFF
size: -
V: TRBV3-1/TRBV3-2
D: TRBD1
J: TRBJ1-4

DNA: TGTGCCAGCAGTTTATTCGCCCAATCTCGTGGCACCATATATTTT
CDR3: CASSLFAQSRGTIYF
size: -
V: TRBV27
D: -
J: TRBJ1-3

DNA: TGTGCCAGCAGTTTTCGGGGGTGGCCGAACACTGAAGCTTTCTTT
CDR3: CASSFRGWPNTEAFF
size: -
V: TRBV27
D: -
J: TRBJ1-1

DNA: TGTGCCAGCAGCTCTTTAGACAGCGTCTATAATTCACCCCTCCACTTT
CDR3: CASSSLDSVYNSPLHF
size: -
V: TRBV7-9
D: -
J: TRBJ1-6